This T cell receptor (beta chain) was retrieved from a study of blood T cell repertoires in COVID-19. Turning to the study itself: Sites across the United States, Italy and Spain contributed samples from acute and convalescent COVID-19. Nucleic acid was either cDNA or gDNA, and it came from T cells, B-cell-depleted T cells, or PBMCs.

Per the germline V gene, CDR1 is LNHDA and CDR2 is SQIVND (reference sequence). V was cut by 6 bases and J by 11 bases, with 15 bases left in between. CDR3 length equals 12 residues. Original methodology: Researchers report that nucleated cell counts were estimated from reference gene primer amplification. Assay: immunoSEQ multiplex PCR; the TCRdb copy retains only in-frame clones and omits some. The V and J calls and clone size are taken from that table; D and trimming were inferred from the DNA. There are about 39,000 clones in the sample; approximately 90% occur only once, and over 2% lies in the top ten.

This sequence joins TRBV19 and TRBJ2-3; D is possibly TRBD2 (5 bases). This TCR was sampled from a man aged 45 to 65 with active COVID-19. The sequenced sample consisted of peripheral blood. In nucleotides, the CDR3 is TGTGCCAGTAGCCTTCAAACCGGGGTGCAGTATTTT. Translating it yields CASSLQTGVQYF.